This note documents a single TCR beta chain sequence. The antigen is undetermined. This sample is drawn from a study of multiple sclerosis patients with progressive multifocal leukoencephalopathy. Regarding the study as a whole: Lower normalized Shannon entropy suggested reduced TRB diversity in most PML patients.

Germline CDR1 and CDR2: MRHNA and SNTAGT. The CDR3 is made up of 15 amino acids. The ends lost 6 bases at V and 3 bases at J; junction bases unmatched: 8. The repertoire was sequenced with immunoSEQ multiplex PCR; TCRdb's copy has only in-frame clones and lacks some. Of about 28,000 clones in the sample, 88% were seen once. Time point in this sample: before natalizumab initiation. Prior interferon beta treatment was universal, and the PML patients were all female. T0 blood was collected before the first natalizumab infusion. Sequencing was carried out using PBMCs. This rearrangement joins TRBV6-4 to TRBJ2-3, with 8 positions matching TRBD1. The source is a human donor with multiple sclerosis. This chain's CDR3 is CASSLGQGDTDTQYF. The DNA for the CDR3 is TGTGCCAGCAGCCTCGGACAGGGCGATACAGATACGCAGTATTTT.